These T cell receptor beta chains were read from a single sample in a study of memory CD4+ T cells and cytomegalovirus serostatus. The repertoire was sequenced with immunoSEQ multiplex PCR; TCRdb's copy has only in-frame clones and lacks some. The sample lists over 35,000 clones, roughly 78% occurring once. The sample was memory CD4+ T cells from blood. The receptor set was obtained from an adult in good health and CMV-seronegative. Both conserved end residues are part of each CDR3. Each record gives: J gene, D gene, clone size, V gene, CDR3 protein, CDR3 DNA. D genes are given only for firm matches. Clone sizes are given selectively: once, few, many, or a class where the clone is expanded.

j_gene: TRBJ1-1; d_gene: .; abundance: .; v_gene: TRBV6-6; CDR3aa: CASSYSGSMNTEAFF; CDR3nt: TGTGCCAGCAGTTACTCGGGGTCCATGAACACTGAAGCTTTCTTT
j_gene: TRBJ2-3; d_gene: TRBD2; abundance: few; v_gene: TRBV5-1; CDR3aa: CASRERGALRPSTDTQYF; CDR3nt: TGCGCCAGCAGGGAGCGGGGGGCCCTCAGGCCTAGCACAGATACGCAGTATTTT
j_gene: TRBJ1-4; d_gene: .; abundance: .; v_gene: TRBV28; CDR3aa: CASSFSSGTLGEKLFF; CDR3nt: TGTGCCAGCAGTTTCTCTTCCGGGACTTTAGGTGAAAAACTGTTTTTT
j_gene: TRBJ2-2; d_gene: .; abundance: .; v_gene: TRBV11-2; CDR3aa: CASSLDFSLLGPNTGELFF; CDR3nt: TGTGCCAGCAGCTTAGATTTTTCCCTCCTGGGACCCAATACCGGGGAGCTGTTTTTT
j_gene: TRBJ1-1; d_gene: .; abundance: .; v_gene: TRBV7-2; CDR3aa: CASSTVRGRNTEAFF; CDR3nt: TGTGCCAGCTCAACTGTGCGCGGACGGAACACTGAAGCTTTCTTT
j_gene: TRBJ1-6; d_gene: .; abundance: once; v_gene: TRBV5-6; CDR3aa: CASSPGLRSNSPLHF; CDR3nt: TGTGCCAGCAGCCCTGGCCTGCGCAGTAATTCACCCCTCCACTTT
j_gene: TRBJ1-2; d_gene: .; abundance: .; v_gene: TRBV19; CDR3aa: CASTLGAGYGYTF; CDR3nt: TGTGCCAGTACTCTCGGCGCAGGCTATGGCTACACCTTC
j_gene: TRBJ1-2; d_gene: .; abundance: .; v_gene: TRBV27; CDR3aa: CASSWGGGGAYGYTF; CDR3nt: TGTGCCAGCAGTTGGGGGGGCGGGGGCGCCTATGGCTACACCTTC
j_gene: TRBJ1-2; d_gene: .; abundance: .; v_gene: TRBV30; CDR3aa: CAWSPGVWGYTF; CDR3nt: TGTGCCTGGAGTCCAGGGGTGTGGGGCTACACCTTC
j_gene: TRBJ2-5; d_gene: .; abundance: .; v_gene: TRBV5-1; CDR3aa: CASSRDGPRTQYF; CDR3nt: TGCGCCAGCAGCCGGGACGGCCCTAGGACCCAGTACTTC
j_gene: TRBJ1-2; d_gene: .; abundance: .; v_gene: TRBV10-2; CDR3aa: CASNSGPRGGYTF; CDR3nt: TGCGCCAGCAATTCCGGGCCTAGGGGGGGCTACACCTTC
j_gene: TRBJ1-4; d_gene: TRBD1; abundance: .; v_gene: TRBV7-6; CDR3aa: CASSLTTGGRGNEKLFF; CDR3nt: TGTGCCAGCAGCTTAACGACAGGGGGTAGGGGTAATGAAAAACTGTTTTTT
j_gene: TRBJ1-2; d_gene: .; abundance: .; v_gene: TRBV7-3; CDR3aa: CASSLSGASGGYTF; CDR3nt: TGTGCCAGCAGCTTAAGTGGGGCCTCCGGGGGCTACACCTTC
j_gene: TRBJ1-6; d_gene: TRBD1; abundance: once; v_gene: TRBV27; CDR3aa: CASRPPDRADSPLHF; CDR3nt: TGTGCCAGCAGGCCTCCCGACAGGGCAGATTCACCCCTCCACTTT
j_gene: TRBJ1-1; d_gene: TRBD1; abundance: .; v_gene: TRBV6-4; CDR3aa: CASRRTGNTEAFF; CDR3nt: TGTGCCAGCCGAAGGACAGGAAACACTGAAGCTTTCTTT
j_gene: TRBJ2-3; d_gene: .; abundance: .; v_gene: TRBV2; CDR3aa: CASSGGERWTDTQYF; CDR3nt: TGTGCCAGCAGTGGGGGGGAGAGGTGGACAGATACGCAGTATTTT
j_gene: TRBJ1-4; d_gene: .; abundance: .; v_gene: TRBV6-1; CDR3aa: CASRVTGPDEKLFF; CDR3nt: TGTGCCAGCAGGGTCACCGGGCCCGATGAAAAACTGTTTTTT
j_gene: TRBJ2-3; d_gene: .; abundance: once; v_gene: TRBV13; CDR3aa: CASSLGRGELDTQYF; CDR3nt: TGTGCCAGCAGCCTGGGTAGGGGGGAGTTAGATACGCAGTATTTT
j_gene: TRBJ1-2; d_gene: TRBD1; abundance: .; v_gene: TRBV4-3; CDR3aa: CASSQVGWDRSYGYTF; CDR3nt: TGCGCCAGCAGCCAAGTCGGTTGGGACAGATCCTATGGCTACACCTTC
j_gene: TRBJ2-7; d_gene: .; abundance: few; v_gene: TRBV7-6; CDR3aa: CASSLGPTSYEQYF; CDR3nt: TGTGCCAGCAGCTTAGGACCGACTAGCTACGAGCAGTACTTC
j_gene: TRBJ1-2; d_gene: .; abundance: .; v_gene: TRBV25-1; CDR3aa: CASSEKRGYGYTF; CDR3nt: TGTGCCAGCAGTGAAAAACGTGGCTATGGCTACACCTTC
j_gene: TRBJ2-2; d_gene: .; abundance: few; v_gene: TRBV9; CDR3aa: CASSWTRDTENTGELFF; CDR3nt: TGTGCCAGCAGCTGGACTCGGGACACTGAAAACACCGGGGAGCTGTTTTTT
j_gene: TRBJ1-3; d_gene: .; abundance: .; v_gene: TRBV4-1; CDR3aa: CASSQGPLYTIYF; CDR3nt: TGCGCCAGCAGCCAGGGGCCATTATACACCATATATTTT
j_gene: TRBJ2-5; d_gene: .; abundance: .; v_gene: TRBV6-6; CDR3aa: CASRAGQTETQYF; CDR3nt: TGTGCCAGCAGAGCCGGACAGACGGAGACCCAGTACTTC
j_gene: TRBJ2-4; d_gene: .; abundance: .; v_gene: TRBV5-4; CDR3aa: CASSPVQAKNIQYF; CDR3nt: TGTGCCAGCAGCCCGGTACAGGCCAAAAACATTCAGTACTTC
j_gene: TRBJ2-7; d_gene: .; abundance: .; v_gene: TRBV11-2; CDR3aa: CASSLRSGTYEQYF; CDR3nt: TGTGCCAGCAGCTTAAGGTCAGGAACCTACGAGCAGTACTTC
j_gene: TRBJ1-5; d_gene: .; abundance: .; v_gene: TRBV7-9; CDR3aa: CASSPADSYQPQHF; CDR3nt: TGTGCCAGCAGCCCGGCCGATAGTTACCAGCCCCAGCATTTT
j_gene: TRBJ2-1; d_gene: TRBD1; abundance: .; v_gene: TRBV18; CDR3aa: CASSQGQGATNEQFF; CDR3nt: TGTGCCAGCTCACAGGGACAGGGGGCAACCAATGAGCAGTTCTTC
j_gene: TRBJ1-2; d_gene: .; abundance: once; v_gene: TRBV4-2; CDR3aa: CASSDRGNGYTF; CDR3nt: TGTGCCAGCAGCGACAGAGGGAACGGCTACACCTTC
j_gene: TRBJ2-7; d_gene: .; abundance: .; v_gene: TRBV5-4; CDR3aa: CASSLRGGYEQYF; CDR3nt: TGTGCCAGCAGCTTGAGAGGGGGCTACGAGCAGTACTTC
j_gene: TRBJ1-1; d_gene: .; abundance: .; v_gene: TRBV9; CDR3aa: CASSTEALNTEAFF; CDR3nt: TGTGCCAGCAGCACCGAAGCTCTGAACACTGAAGCTTTCTTT
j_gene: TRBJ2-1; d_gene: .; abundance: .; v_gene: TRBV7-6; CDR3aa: CASSTHREGEQFF; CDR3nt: TGTGCCAGCAGCACCCACAGGGAAGGTGAGCAGTTCTTC
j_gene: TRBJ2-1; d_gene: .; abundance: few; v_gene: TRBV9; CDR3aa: CASSAQVQFSGNEQFF; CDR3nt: TGTGCCAGCAGCGCCCAAGTGCAATTTTCGGGAAATGAGCAGTTCTTC
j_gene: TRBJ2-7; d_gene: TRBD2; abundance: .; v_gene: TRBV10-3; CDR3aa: CAIAVGLAENSQYF; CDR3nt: TGTGCCATCGCAGTAGGACTAGCGGAAAACTCTCAGTACTTC
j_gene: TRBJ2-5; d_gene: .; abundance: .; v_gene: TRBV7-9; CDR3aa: CASSYYRTAQETQYF; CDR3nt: TGTGCCAGCAGCTACTACCGGACAGCTCAAGAGACCCAGTACTTC
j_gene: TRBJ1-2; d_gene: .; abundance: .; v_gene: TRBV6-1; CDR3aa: CASSEAPGGNYGYTF; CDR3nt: TGTGCCAGCAGTGAGGCACCGGGGGGCAACTATGGCTACACCTTC
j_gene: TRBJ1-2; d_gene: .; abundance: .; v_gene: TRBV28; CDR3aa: CASSFDGRYGYTF; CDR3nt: TGTGCCAGCAGTTTTGACGGACGTTATGGCTACACCTTC
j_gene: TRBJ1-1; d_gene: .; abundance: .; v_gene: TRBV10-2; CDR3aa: CASSPRGNTEAFF; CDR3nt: TGCGCCAGCTCTCCGCGGGGGAACACTGAAGCTTTCTTT
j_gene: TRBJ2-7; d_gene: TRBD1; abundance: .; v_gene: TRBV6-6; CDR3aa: CASSYGTGTYEQYF; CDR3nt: TGTGCCAGCAGTTACGGGACAGGTACCTACGAGCAGTACTTC
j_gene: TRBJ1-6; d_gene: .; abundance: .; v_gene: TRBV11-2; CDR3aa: CASSLDQGGPPLHF; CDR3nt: TGTGCCAGCAGCTTAGATCAAGGAGGGCCACCCCTCCACTTT
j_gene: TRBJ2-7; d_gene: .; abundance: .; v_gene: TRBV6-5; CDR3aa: CASKSGVGENEQYF; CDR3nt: TGTGCCAGCAAATCAGGGGTAGGGGAGAACGAGCAGTACTTC
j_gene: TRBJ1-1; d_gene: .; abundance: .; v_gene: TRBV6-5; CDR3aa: CASSYGRNMNTEAFF; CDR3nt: TGTGCCAGCAGTTACGGACGGAACATGAACACTGAAGCTTTCTTT
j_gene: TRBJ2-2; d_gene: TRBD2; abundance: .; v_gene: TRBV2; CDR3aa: CASSGTSGSTVELFF; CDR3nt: TGTGCCAGCAGTGGGACTAGCGGGAGTACGGTGGAGCTGTTTTTT
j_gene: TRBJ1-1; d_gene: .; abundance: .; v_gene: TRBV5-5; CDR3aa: CASSLAPGGVNTEAFF; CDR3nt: TGTGCCAGCAGCTTGGCCCCCGGGGGTGTGAACACTGAAGCTTTCTTT
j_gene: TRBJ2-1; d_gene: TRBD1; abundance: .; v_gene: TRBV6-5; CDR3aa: CASTRTGRPYNEQFF; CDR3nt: TGTGCCAGCACCCGGACAGGGAGGCCCTACAATGAGCAGTTCTTC
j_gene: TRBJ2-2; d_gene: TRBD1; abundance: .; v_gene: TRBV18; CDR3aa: CASSPGTGGTGELFF; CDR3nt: TGTGCCAGCTCACCCGGGACAGGGGGCACCGGGGAGCTGTTTTTT
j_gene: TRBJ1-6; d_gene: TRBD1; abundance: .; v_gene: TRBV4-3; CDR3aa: CASSQRDRGLPLHF; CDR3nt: TGCGCCAGCAGCCAGAGGGACAGGGGGCTTCCCCTCCACTTT
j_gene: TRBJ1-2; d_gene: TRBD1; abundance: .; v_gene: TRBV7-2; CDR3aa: CASSPAWDRSYGYTF; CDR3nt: TGTGCCAGCAGCCCTGCTTGGGACAGAAGCTATGGCTACACCTTC
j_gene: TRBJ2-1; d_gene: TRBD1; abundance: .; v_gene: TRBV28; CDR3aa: CASSLIGTGVGEQFF; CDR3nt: TGTGCCAGCAGTTTAATCGGGACAGGGGTCGGTGAGCAGTTCTTC
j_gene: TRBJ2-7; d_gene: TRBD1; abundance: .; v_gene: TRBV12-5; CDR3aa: CASGLKGQGQYEQYF; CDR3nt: TGTGCTAGTGGTTTGAAGGGACAGGGGCAATACGAGCAGTACTTC
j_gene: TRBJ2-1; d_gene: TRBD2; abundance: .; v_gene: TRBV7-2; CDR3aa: CASSGRLGGDEQFF; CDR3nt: TGTGCCAGCAGCGGGCGGTTGGGGGGGGATGAGCAGTTCTTC